In its sample, the clone carrying this T cell receptor (beta chain) was seen a few times. Antigen specificity is unknown. V was clipped by 4 bases and J by 0 bases; unmatched bases: 4. Germline V lookup: CDR1 MNHEY, CDR2 SVGAGI. The CDR3 runs 18 residues. One entry per CDR3 protein results from TCRdb running MiXCR on the reads. The sample yields approximately 110,000 distinct CDR3 sequences, about a tenth seen once. This sample was included in a study of T cell repertoires in cytomegalovirus infection. Sequenced sample: PBMCs, sequenced either directly or after in vitro stimulation (not recorded which). The clonotype was recovered from a human donor in good health (CMV status not recorded). Some clones in this sample may be carry-over from other donors' samples. V gene TRBV6-5 combines with J gene TRBJ2-2; TRBD2 aligns across 14 bases. CDR3 coding DNA: TGTGCCAGCAGTTCGGGACTAGCGGGAGCCGCGAACACCGGGGAGCTGTTTTTT. This gives the protein CASSSGLAGAANTGELFF.